The 22 T cell receptor beta chains reported below all come from one sample, sequenced in a study of T cells of healthy individuals. TCRdb re-analysed the 5' RACE reads in MiXCR, keeping a single row per CDR3 protein. This sample carries some 69,000 distinct CDR3 sequences, roughly 16% of them seen once, and the ten largest clones take around 4.7%. The receptors derive from a human donor in good health.

This clonotype turned up a few times. The rearrangement uses TRBV12-3 or TRBV12-4 and TRBJ2-3; 7 bases are a match to TRBD2. The CDR3 length is 17 residues. J was trimmed by 3 bases and V by 3 bases; bases with no gene match: 12. The CDR3 loop reads CASSLDGMGRGTDTQYF. The CDR3 DNA is TGTGCCAGCAGTTTGGATGGGATGGGGCGGGGGACAGATACGCAGTATTTT.

This clonotype was seen ten or more times. The chain uses TRBV20-1 and TRBJ2-1; D unresolved. V was shortened by 3 bases and J by 1 base, with 10 bases between the two germline ends. The CDR3 loop spans 14 amino acids. The germline CDR1 and CDR2 sequences are DFQATT and SNEGSKA (reference sequence). The chain's CDR3 is CSASPQVSYNEQFF. The CDR3 nucleotides are TGCAGTGCTAGCCCCCAGGTGTCCTACAATGAGCAGTTCTTC.

A note on this clonotype: Just one base apart from a much larger clone, this may be a read error. This chain joins TRBV28 and TRBJ2-1; 9 bases align to TRBD1. This CDR3 spans 14 amino acids. Germline-derived CDR1 and CDR2 are MDHEN and SYDVKM. Trimming removed 9 bases from V and 7 bases from J; junction bases left unmatched: 10. The CDR3 loop is CARNPWTGVNEQFF. The CDR3 nucleotides are TGTGCCAGAAACCCCTGGACAGGGGTGAATGAGCAGTTCTTC.

This clonotype was seen more than once but under ten times. V gene TRBV7-9 combines with J gene TRBJ2-1; TRBD2 matches 11 bases. Per the germline V gene, CDR1 is SEHNR and CDR2 is FQNEAQ (reference sequence). This CDR3 is 16 amino acids long. V lost 0 bases and J lost 12; bases outside the gene matches: 10. CDR3 DNA: TGTGCCAGCAGCTTAGCGTTTAGCGGGAGGGGGGCCGGGCAGTTCTTC. This encodes CASSLAFSGRGAGQFF.

The chain links TRBV7-9 to TRBJ2-3; TRBD2 might be the D (5 bases). Deletions cut 0 bases from V and 5 bases from J, with 6 bases between. Germline CDR1 is SEHNR and CDR2 is FQNEAQ (reference sequence). This CDR3 has 13 amino acids. CDR3 DNA sequence: TGTGCCAGCAGCTTAGCCGGGGAAGATACGCAGTATTTT. This translates into CASSLAGEDTQYF.

This clonotype was counted only a few times. The chain combines TRBV27 with TRBJ2-7; D call uncertain. The CDR3 consists of 11 residues. V lost 4 bases and J lost 2, with 3 bases in between. In germline, CDR1 is MNHEY, CDR2 SMNVEV (reference sequence). The CDR3 spells CASSWPYEQYF. Written as DNA, the CDR3 is TGTGCCAGCAGTTGGCCCTACGAGCAGTACTTC.

The chain uses TRBV28 and TRBJ2-1, with 8 bases identical to TRBD2. After removal of 3 bases from V and 9 bases from J, the junction contained 7 bases not matched to a gene. The germline gives CDR1 MDHEN, CDR2 SYDVKM. CDR3 size: 14 residues. The CDR3 DNA sequence: TGTGCCAGCAGTTTCCCCGGGGGGGTCAGTGAGCAGTTCTTC. The encoded protein is CASSFPGGVSEQFF.

This clonotype has ten or more counts. This chain uses TRBV7-8 with TRBJ2-1; 8 bases map to TRBD2. V lost 4 bases and J lost 8; bases outside the gene matches: 13. This CDR3 region has 16 residues. CDR1 is SGHVS and CDR2 is FQNEAQ in the germline V gene. CDR3 DNA sequence: TGTGCCAGCAGCTACGGGGCGGGACTAGGGGGGTATGAGCAGTTCTTC. Translating gives CASSYGAGLGGYEQFF.

This clonotype was counted many times. The chain is built from TRBV11-1 and TRBJ2-3, with 8 bases lining up with TRBD2. Germline-derived CDR1 and CDR2 are SGHAT and FQDESV (reference sequence). The junction had 8 bases not matched to a gene; V was cut back by 4 bases and J by 2 bases. The CDR3 extends over 16 amino acids. The CDR3 DNA sequence: TGTGCCAGCAGCTCCTGGACTAGCCCCTACACAGATACGCAGTATTTT. Translating it yields CASSSWTSPYTDTQYF.

This clonotype was counted ten times or more. This chain joins TRBV5-1 and TRBJ2-3; D ambiguous. Trimming shortened V by 2 bases and J by 6 bases, and 13 bases separated the two germline ends. Germline CDR1 is SGHRS and CDR2 is YFSETQ. CDR3 size: 14 residues. CDR3 DNA sequence: TGCGCCAGCAGCTTCGACTCCCCCCGGGATACGCAGTATTTT. Translated, it gives CASSFDSPRDTQYF.

The genes are TRBV7-2 and TRBJ2-3; no firm D call. Trimming stripped 1 base from V and 3 bases from J, with 17 bases between. The CDR3 covers 17 residues. CDR1 SGHTA and CDR2 FQGNSA come from the germline V gene. For the CDR3, the DNA is TGTGCCAGCAGCTTAGATTGGACGGTTGTGGGTACAGATACGCAGTATTTT. The encoded protein is CASSLDWTVVGTDTQYF.

There are a few counts of this clonotype. The chain is built from TRBV20-1 and TRBJ1-1, with no clear D. The germline gives CDR1 DFQATT, CDR2 SNEGSKA (reference sequence). Deletions cut 6 bases from V and 1 base from J, with 12 bases between. This CDR3 is built from 13 residues. The CDR3 DNA sequence: TGCAGTGCCCTCGGACGGACGAACACTGAAGCTTTCTTT. Translated, it gives CSALGRTNTEAFF.

This clonotype was seen ten or more times. The chain joins TRBV20-1 to TRBJ1-5, with TRBD1 as a possible D gene (5 bases). Germline V gene sequence: CDR1 DFQATT, CDR2 SNEGSKA (reference sequence). V was pared by 2 bases and J by 3 bases, with 8 bases between. The CDR3 is made up of 13 amino acids. CDR3 nucleotide sequence: TGCAGTGCTAGAAGGGACGTCAATCAGCCCCAGCATTTT. Encoded protein: CSARRDVNQPQHF.

This clonotype was seen a handful of times. The chain couples TRBV6-2 or TRBV6-3 to TRBJ1-6, with D possibly matching TRBD1 (5 bases). The CDR3 is made up of 15 amino acids. V lost 5 bases and J lost 10, with 18 bases in between. Germline CDR1 is MNHEY and CDR2 is SVGEGT. For the CDR3, the DNA is TGTGCCAGCAGTCTTTCTCCCCAGGGTTCGTCACCCCTCCACTTT. Translating gives CASSLSPQGSSPLHF.

This clonotype has a count of ten or more. The chain recombines TRBV27 with TRBJ2-3; tentative D call: TRBD2 (5 bases). Germline CDR1 is MNHEY and CDR2 is SMNVEV (reference sequence). CDR3 length: 14 residues. V lost 10 bases and J lost 2, with 16 bases in between. The CDR3 reads CATHPGSSTDTQYF. The CDR3 DNA reads TGTGCCACCCACCCGGGGAGTTCCACAGATACGCAGTATTTT.

This clonotype was counted a few times. J is TRBJ2-1 and V is TRBV30, with 7 bases aligning to TRBD1. Germline loops: CDR1 GTSNPN, CDR2 SVGIG (reference sequence). Germline trimming cut 5 bases from V and 4 bases from J; bases unmatched to any gene: 11. The CDR3 consists of 15 residues. The CDR3 nucleotides are TGTGCCTGGGTCCGACAGGGACGGAAGTACAATGAGCAGTTCTTC. Its protein product is CAWVRQGRKYNEQFF. The entire variable domain, with the rest obtained from reference TRBV30 and TRBJ2-1, is as follows: SQTIHQWPATLVQPVGSPLSLECTVEGTSNPNLYWYRQAAGRGLQLLFYSVGIGQISSEVPQNLSASRPQDRQFILSSKKLLLSDSGFYLCAWVRQGRKYNEQFFGPGTRLTVL.

This clonotype was picked up a small number of times. This chain uses TRBV9 with TRBJ2-5, with a weak D call TRBD2 (6 bases). The germline V gene has CDR1 SGDLS and CDR2 YYNGEE. Trimming pared 6 bases from V and 5 bases from J, leaving 17 bases between. The CDR3 extends over 14 amino acids. DNA for the CDR3: TGTGCCAGCACCCCGCGACTAGGCGCGGAGACCCAGTACTTC. The encoded protein is CASTPRLGAETQYF.

The chain recombines TRBV5-1 with TRBJ1-5, with D perhaps matching TRBD1 (5 bases). Deletions cut 1 base from V and 8 bases from J, with 10 bases between. Germline CDR1 reads SGHRS; CDR2 reads YFSETQ. This CDR3 contains 13 residues. CDR3 region: CASSLQGYEPQHF. The DNA for the CDR3 is TGCGCCAGCAGCTTGCAGGGATACGAGCCCCAGCATTTT.

Many counts were recorded for this clonotype. The chain links TRBV21-1 to TRBJ1-1; the D segment call TRBD1 is taken from the table without a DNA check. TRBV21-1 is a pseudogene locus. The CDR3 consists of 14 residues. In DNA, the CDR3 is TGTGCCAGCAACCTCGACAGGGGGATACCTGAAGCTTTCTTT. This encodes CASNLDRGIPEAFF.

This clonotype turned up a few times. The chain uses TRBV12-3 or TRBV12-4 and TRBJ2-5; D might be TRBD2 (5 bases). Trimming left V 6 bases short and J 7 bases short, with 15 bases between. The CDR3 has 13 amino acids. The CDR3 region has the DNA TGTGCCAGCAGCCACGGGGTTAAAGGGACCCAGTACTTC. It codes for CASSHGVKGTQYF.

Many counts were recorded for this clonotype. This chain links TRBV3-1 with TRBJ2-5; D uncertain. With 6 bases removed from V and 3 bases from J, the gap between germline ends came to 14 bases. The CDR3 sequence is 14 residues long. CDR1 and CDR2 from the germline V gene are LGHDT and YNNKEL (reference sequence). The CDR3 DNA reads TGTGCCAGCAGGCAGACGAACAGTAAAGAGACCCAGTACTTC. This sequence encodes CASRQTNSKETQYF.

This clonotype was found many times. The chain links TRBV2 to TRBJ1-3, with D possibly being TRBD1 (5 bases). Trimming left V 1 base short and J 0 bases short, with 7 bases between. CDR1 is SNHLY, CDR2 FYNNEI, per germline. The CDR3 runs 15 residues. The CDR3 region is CASSEDRFSGNTIYF. CDR3 coding DNA: TGTGCCAGCAGTGAAGACAGGTTCTCTGGAAACACCATATATTTT.